Presented here are 28 T cell receptor beta chains from one specimen sequenced in a study of cytotoxic CD8 clonotypes in ibrutinib-treated CLL. Assay: immunoSEQ multiplex PCR; the TCRdb copy retains only in-frame clones and omits some. The data show under 200,000 clones, with approximately 80% seen just once and less than 6% held by the top ten. The source was PBMCs, collected after 24 months of ibrutinib treatment. These receptors came from a human donor with chronic lymphocytic leukemia.

The chain recombines TRBV18 with TRBJ1-5; TRBD1 matches 8 bases. V was pared by 2 bases and J by 2 bases, with 5 bases of the junction left unmatched. The CDR3 sequence is 16 residues long. Germline CDR1 is KGHSH and CDR2 is LQKENI. The CDR3 DNA follows: TGTGCCAGCTCACCAGCGGGACAGGCGGGCAATCAGCCCCAGCATTTT. Translation gives CASSPAGQAGNQPQHF.

V is TRBV14 and J is TRBJ1-4; 7 bases are a match to TRBD1. With V trimmed by 5 bases and J by 8 bases, 5 bases remained unmatched. The CDR3 runs 13 residues. Germline V CDR1 and CDR2: SGHDN, FVKESK. The CDR3 sequence: CASSVTGPEKLFF. As DNA, the CDR3 is TGTGCCAGCAGCGTGACAGGGCCCGAAAAACTGTTTTTT.

J is TRBJ1-6 and V is TRBV6-5, with D perhaps matching TRBD1 (5 bases). V shed 8 bases and J shed 6 bases, with 17 bases lying between them. The CDR3 is 15 amino acids. From germline, CDR1 is MNHEY and CDR2 SVGAGI. For the CDR3, the DNA is TGTGCCAGCCGTACGCAGGGTCTGGGTAATTCACCCCTCCACTTT. Translation: CASRTQGLGNSPLHF.

This chain links TRBV27 with TRBJ1-4; 7 nucleotides match TRBD1. V trimming: 5 bases; J trimming: 8 bases; junction bases outside the gene matches: 11. The CDR3 has 15 residues. The germline V gene has CDR1 MNHEY and CDR2 SMNVEV (reference sequence). CDR3 protein: CASSPQGGLVEKLFF. Here the CDR3 DNA reads TGTGCCAGCAGTCCCCAGGGGGGATTAGTAGAAAAACTGTTTTTT.

This clone was seen only once. The chain has TRBV9 and TRBJ2-3; unclear D gene. This CDR3 spans 15 amino acids. Germline values: CDR1 SGDLS, CDR2 YYNGEE. V was cut by 0 bases and J by 1 base, with 9 bases left in between. The chain's CDR3 is CASSVAGQGTDTQYF. CDR3 DNA sequence: TGTGCCAGCAGCGTAGCCGGGCAGGGCACAGATACGCAGTATTTT.

The V call is TRBV5-6, the J call TRBJ1-2; tentatively, D is TRBD1 (5 bases). The germline V gene has CDR1 SGHDT and CDR2 YYEEEE. CDR3 size: 14 residues. V lost 4 bases to trimming and J lost 8 bases, with 18 bases between them. CDR3 region: CASSQIRDYGGYTF. The CDR3, as DNA: TGTGCCAGCAGCCAAATCCGGGACTACGGCGGCTACACCTTC. The full variable domain, rest sourced from reference TRBV5-6 and TRBJ1-2, is DAGVTQSPTHLIKTRGQQVTLRCSPKSGHDTVSWYQQALGQGPQFIFQYYEEEERQRGNFPDRFSGHQFPNYSSELNVNALLLGDSALYLCASSQIRDYGGYTFGSGTRLTVV.

J is TRBJ2-7 and V is TRBV28, with D possibly TRBD1 on 5 matching bases. Trimming removed 5 bases from V and 2 bases from J, with 19 bases in between. Germline V gene sequence: CDR1 MDHEN, CDR2 SYDVKM. This CDR3 has 16 residues. As DNA, the CDR3 is TGTGCCAGCAGTCAACGGTCAGGACACGGAGCCTACGAGCAGTACTTC. Residues: CASSQRSGHGAYEQYF. The full variable domain, completed using reference TRBV28 and TRBJ2-7, is DVKVTQSSRYLVKRTGEKVFLECVQDMDHENMFWYRQDPGLGLRLIYFSYDVKMKEKGDIPEGYSVSREKKERFSLILESASTNQTSMYLCASSQRSGHGAYEQYFGPGTRLTVT.

This chain links TRBV6-1 with TRBJ1-3; D is unclear. The CDR3 is made up of 13 amino acids. Germline V gene sequence: CDR1 MNHNS, CDR2 SASEGT. Deletions cut 11 bases from V and 1 base from J, with 12 bases between. The CDR3 is CAAKVRSGNTIYF. DNA of the CDR3: TGTGCCGCCAAAGTTAGGTCTGGAAACACCATATATTTT.

The genes are TRBV28 and TRBJ1-2; D gene uncertain. This CDR3 contains 13 residues. CDR1 is MDHEN and CDR2 is SYDVKM in the germline V gene. V lost 7 bases and J 5 bases, leaving 14 bases between the germline ends. The CDR3 region has the DNA TGTGCCAGCAACATCGGCCCGGGTTATGGCTACACCTTC. Its translation: CASNIGPGYGYTF.

With respect to this clone: Other DNA sequences in the sample encode the same CDR3. The gene calls are TRBV9 and TRBJ1-2, with unresolved D. The V and J ends lost 5 bases and 8 bases respectively, with 13 bases between them. CDR1 and CDR2 (germline): SGDLS, YYNGEE. This CDR3 contains 12 residues. CDR3 residues: CASREGRGGYTF. The DNA of the CDR3 is TGTGCCAGCAGAGAAGGAAGAGGAGGCTACACCTTC.

This clone appeared once. The V and J genes are TRBV18 and TRBJ2-2; D is ambiguous. CDR3 size: 12 residues. Germline V gene sequence: CDR1 KGHSH, CDR2 LQKENI. V lost 4 bases, J lost 3 bases, and 3 bases lay in between. The DNA for the CDR3 is TGTGCCAGCTCACAAGACACCGGGGAGCTGTTTTTT. Translation: CASSQDTGELFF.

This clone was seen just once. This chain joins TRBV18 and TRBJ1-3; 11 bases fit TRBD1. There are 17 residues in the CDR3. CDR1 and CDR2 from the germline V gene are KGHSH and LQKENI. V was pared by 2 bases and J by 3 bases, with 6 bases of the junction left unmatched. The CDR3 reads CASSPTRTGGIGNTIYF. DNA for the CDR3: TGTGCCAGCTCACCAACCCGGACAGGGGGCATTGGAAACACCATATATTTT.

This clone occurred a few times. CDR3 DNA sequence: TGTGCCATCAGCCGAGACCAAGAGACCCAGTACTTC. It specifies CAISRDQETQYF. The V and J genes are TRBV10-3 and TRBJ2-5; D call uncertain. This CDR3 region has 12 residues. The germline CDR1 and CDR2 sequences are ENHRY and SYGVKD. V lost 6 bases and J lost 0, with 5 bases in between.

V is TRBV4-2 and J is TRBJ1-5; 7 bases are shared with TRBD1. The CDR3 length is 16 residues. The germline gives CDR1 LGHNA, CDR2 YNFKEQ. V lost 4 bases to trimming and J lost 2 bases; unmatched junction nucleotides: 8. The CDR3 reads CASSLRQGEGNQPQHF. CDR3 sequence (DNA): TGTGCCAGCAGCCTAAGACAGGGCGAGGGCAATCAGCCCCAGCATTTT.

This clone has just one count. V is TRBV7-8 and J is TRBJ1-1, with D possibly TRBD1 on 5 matching bases. CDR3 size: 16 residues. V shed 6 bases and J shed 1 base, with 18 bases lying between them. CDR1 and CDR2 (germline): SGHVS, FQNEAQ. The DNA of the CDR3 is TGTGCCAGCAGACCCTCTCGGGGACGGGCGAACACTGAAGCTTTCTTT. Residues: CASRPSRGRANTEAFF.

The genes are TRBV19 and TRBJ2-1; perhaps D is TRBD1 or TRBD2 (5 bases each). The V end lost 6 bases, the J end lost 9 bases, and 18 bases lay between the germline ends. Germline V CDR1 and CDR2: LNHDA, SQIVND (reference sequence). The CDR3 totals 14 residues. The CDR3 loop reads CASSLGRETGEQFF. The CDR3 coding sequence is TGTGCCAGTAGCTTGGGCAGGGAGACCGGTGAGCAGTTCTTC.

In its sample, this clone was seen once. V gene TRBV6-1 combines with J gene TRBJ2-7; 8 bases agree with TRBD1. This CDR3 spans 15 amino acids. V gave up 6 bases and J gave up 2 bases; unmatched junction bases: 9. Germline CDR1 reads MNHNS; CDR2 reads SASEGT. CDR3 region: CASSRPDRATYEQYF. The CDR3, as DNA: TGTGCCAGCAGCCGACCGGACAGGGCAACCTACGAGCAGTACTTC.

V and J are TRBV4-2 and TRBJ2-3; D gene unclear. V was trimmed by 1 base and J by 3 bases, leaving 11 bases between them. Germline V gene data show CDR1 as LGHNA and CDR2 as YNFKEQ. This CDR3 contains 15 residues. CDR3 residues: CASSQVLLRTDTQYF. In DNA form, the CDR3 reads TGTGCCAGCAGCCAAGTATTGCTAAGAACAGATACGCAGTATTTT.

The chain is built from TRBV4-2 and TRBJ2-1, with D unclear. Trimming stripped 6 bases from V and 8 bases from J, with 14 bases between. Germline V gene data show CDR1 as LGHNA and CDR2 as YNFKEQ. There are 13 residues in the CDR3. This CDR3 is CASSPLQVYEQFF. CDR3 nucleotide sequence: TGTGCCAGCAGTCCCCTCCAAGTGTATGAGCAGTTCTTC.

This chain links TRBV6-5 with TRBJ2-7; D gene ambiguous. This CDR3 has 15 amino acids. CDR1 MNHEY and CDR2 SVGAGI come from the germline V gene. V was clipped by 0 bases and J by 3 bases, with 12 bases between them. CDR3 sequence (DNA): TGTGCCAGCAGTTACTCGGACGGACCCAGCTACGAGCAGTACTTC. Its translation is CASSYSDGPSYEQYF.

The DNA of the CDR3 is TGTGCCAGCAGTTTAGGGGGTAGCACTGAAGCTTTCTTT. Amino acids: CASSLGGSTEAFF. The chain carries TRBV28 and TRBJ1-1, with D perhaps TRBD1 (5 bases). The CDR3 spans 13 residues. CDR1 and CDR2 (germline): MDHEN, SYDVKM. Trimming removed 2 bases at V and 4 bases at J, with 8 bases between.

The chain is built from TRBV5-1 and TRBJ2-2, with 8 bases that match TRBD1. V lost 5 bases and J lost 2; bases outside the gene matches: 5. The germline CDR1 and CDR2 sequences are SGHRS and YFSETQ. This CDR3 region has 15 residues. The CDR3 sequence: CASRLGTGNTGELFF. The CDR3 DNA reads as TGCGCCAGCAGACTGGGGACAGGAAACACCGGGGAGCTGTTTTTT.

V and J are TRBV19 and TRBJ2-2; 9 positions agree with TRBD1. CDR1 LNHDA and CDR2 SQIVND come from the germline V gene (reference sequence). V was pared by 6 bases and J by 4 bases, with 15 bases of the junction left unmatched. CDR3 length: 18 residues. The CDR3 spells CASRKRDRVLLSTGELFF. The CDR3 coding sequence is TGTGCCAGTAGGAAACGGGACAGGGTGCTTTTGAGCACCGGGGAGCTGTTTTTT.

The V and J genes are TRBV6-5 and TRBJ1-1, with 12 bases aligning to TRBD1. V dropped 5 bases and J dropped 10; count of bases not matched to a gene: 11. CDR3 length: 15 residues. CDR1 and CDR2 (germline): MNHEY, SVGAGI. For the CDR3, the DNA is TGTGCCAGCAGTCGAGGGGACAGGGGGCGAATTGGAGCTTTCTTT. Its translation is CASSRGDRGRIGAFF.

The chain recombines TRBV7-2 with TRBJ1-3, with D tentatively TRBD1 (6 bases). There are 17 residues in the CDR3. Germline V gives CDR1 SGHTA, CDR2 FQGNSA. The V gene lost 5 bases and the J gene lost 0 bases, with 17 bases spanning the gap. In nucleotides, the CDR3 is TGTGCCAGCAGCCCCTATGCAGGGGCAACCTCTGGAAACACCATATATTTT. This translates into CASSPYAGATSGNTIYF.

A few counts support this clone. The chain links TRBV30 to TRBJ1-6; the match to TRBD1 covers 9 bases. J lost 8 bases, V lost 2 bases, and 10 bases had no gene match. Germline V lookup: CDR1 GTSNPN, CDR2 SVGIG (reference sequence). The CDR3 loop spans 16 amino acids. The CDR3 spells CAWSRLTGGNDSPLHF. In DNA, the CDR3 is TGTGCCTGGAGTCGTTTAACAGGGGGCAACGATTCACCCCTCCACTTT.

V and J are TRBV21-1 and TRBJ2-7; the table's D call TRBD2 went unverified against the DNA. TRBV21-1 is reported as a pseudogene. The CDR3 runs to 20 residues. CDR3: CASSNPDLGSGSTFSYEQYF. The CDR3 DNA reads TGTGCCAGCAGCAACCCCGACCTGGGTAGCGGGAGTACCTTCTCCTACGAGCAGTACTTC.

This chain links TRBV19 with TRBJ1-2; D unresolved. V lost 4 bases and J 2 bases, leaving 11 bases between the germline ends. This CDR3 is 14 amino acids long. From germline, CDR1 is LNHDA and CDR2 SQIVND (reference sequence). CDR3 nucleotides: TGTGCCAGTAGTACACCAACGAGGAACTATGGCTACACCTTC. Translation gives CASSTPTRNYGYTF.